Shown below are 20 T cell receptor beta chains from a single sample sequenced in a study of tumor-infiltrating lymphocytes in localized non-small cell lung cancer. Using immunoSEQ multiplex PCR, the repertoire was profiled, and TCRdb retains in-frame clones only, with some absent. The sample gives about 16,000 clones, over 70% of which show up once; approximately 9.1% is in the top ten. The sample taken for sequencing was lung tumor tissue. The receptors originated from a human donor with non-small cell lung cancer.

The chain has TRBV4-1 and TRBJ2-7, with 9 nucleotides matching TRBD2. The CDR3 spans 16 residues. V gave up 1 base and J gave up 1 base; unmatched junction bases: 5. Per germline, CDR1 MGHRA and CDR2 YSYEKL. As DNA, the CDR3 is TGCGCCAGCAGCCAAGCCCCGGGACTAGCTTCCTACGAGCAGTACTTC. The encoded protein is CASSQAPGLASYEQYF.

The V and J genes are TRBV5-4 and TRBJ2-7; tentative D call: TRBD2 (6 bases). Trimming pared 0 bases from V and 2 bases from J, leaving 9 bases between. The CDR3 length is 14 residues. Germline lookup yields CDR1 SGHNT and CDR2 YYREEE (reference sequence). Here the CDR3 DNA reads TGTGCCAGCAGCTTGGTGGGGGGTGCCTACGAGCAGTACTTC. Translation: CASSLVGGAYEQYF.

This clone has just a few counts. The J gene is TRBJ2-7, the V gene TRBV2; 7 nucleotides agree with TRBD1. Germline trimming cut 5 bases from V and 3 bases from J; bases unmatched to any gene: 10. This CDR3 contains 15 residues. The germline CDR1 and CDR2 sequences are SNHLY and FYNNEI. The CDR3 DNA sequence: TGTGCCAGCAGTTCGTATAGGGGGCCTCTCTACGAGCAGTACTTC. Its protein is CASSSYRGPLYEQYF.

A single count supports this clone. The chain recombines TRBV4-1 with TRBJ2-3; the D is unclear. The CDR3 contains 15 residues. Germline V gene lookup returns CDR1 MGHRA and CDR2 YSYEKL. V was trimmed by 0 bases and J by 6 bases, leaving 13 bases between them. CDR3 in DNA: TGCGCCAGCAGCCAAGAACGGGCGTATGAGGATACGCAGTATTTT. The encoded protein is CASSQERAYEDTQYF.

This clone appeared a few times. The chain combines TRBV7-2 with TRBJ2-3; D is undetermined. Germline values: CDR1 SGHTA, CDR2 FQGNSA. The CDR3 totals 12 residues. Trimming took off 4 bases at V and 6 bases at J, with 8 bases between the two ends. The CDR3 here is CASSSYSDTQYF. The DNA of the CDR3 is TGTGCCAGCAGCTCCTACAGTGATACGCAGTATTTT.

This clone occurred once. The chain recombines TRBV2 with TRBJ2-7; D perhaps matches TRBD2 (8 bases). Between the trimmed V and J ends, which lost 8 bases and 6 bases, there was a span of 17 bases. Germline lookup yields CDR1 SNHLY and CDR2 FYNNEI. The CDR3 has 13 amino acids. CDR3 in DNA: TGTGCCAGCGCCTACGGGGGGGACAGCGAGCAGTACTTC. Amino acid sequence: CASAYGGDSEQYF.

This sequence joins TRBV10-2 and TRBJ2-5, with D tentatively TRBD2 (8 bases). Germline V CDR1 and CDR2: WSHSY, SAAADI. This CDR3 is 16 amino acids long. The V end was cut by 0 bases, the J end by 5 bases, with 16 bases between. This chain's CDR3 is CASSESKGASGETQYF. The CDR3 DNA follows: TGCGCCAGCAGTGAGTCGAAGGGGGCTAGCGGGGAGACCCAGTACTTC.

This clone was seen a single time. The chain combines TRBV11-3 with TRBJ2-2; 9 positions agree with TRBD1. The CDR3 spans 15 residues. The junction had 6 bases not matched to a gene; V was cut back by 3 bases and J by 7 bases. Germline V gene sequence: CDR1 SGHNT, CDR2 YENEEA. Here the CDR3 DNA reads TGTGCCAGCAGCTTGGACAGGGGCGAGAGCGGGGAGCTGTTTTTT. It codes for CASSLDRGESGELFF.

CDR3 sequence reads: CASSLAVGERETQYF. The CDR3 DNA reads as TGTGCCAGCAGCTTAGCGGTTGGGGAACGAGAGACCCAGTACTTC. The rearrangement links TRBV7-6 to TRBJ2-5; unclear D gene. CDR1 and CDR2 from the germline V gene are SGHVS and FNYEAQ. V gave up 0 bases and J gave up 4 bases, with 12 bases separating them. The CDR3 is made up of 15 amino acids.

V is TRBV14 and J is TRBJ1-2; no firm D call. This CDR3 has 16 amino acids. Germline CDR1 is SGHDN and CDR2 is FVKESK. The V and J ends lost 5 bases and 4 bases respectively, with 20 bases between them. The chain's CDR3 is CASSEDTSGKTYGYTF. The CDR3, as DNA: TGTGCCAGCAGCGAGGATACGTCTGGAAAGACCTATGGCTACACCTTC. Full variable domain (rest looked up from reference TRBV14 and TRBJ1-2): EAGVTQFPSHSVIEKGQTVTLRCDPISGHDNLYWYRRVMGKEIKFLLHFVKESKQDESGMPNNRFLAERTGGTYSTLKVQPAELEDSGVYFCASSEDTSGKTYGYTFGSGTRLTVV.

This clone was recorded a few times. The rearrangement links TRBV28 to TRBJ1-5, with D unclear. This CDR3 region has 11 residues. V was trimmed by 4 bases and J by 5 bases, leaving 3 bases between them. Per germline, CDR1 MDHEN and CDR2 SYDVKM. The CDR3 reads CASSSDQPQHF. CDR3 DNA: TGTGCCAGCAGTTCGGATCAGCCCCAGCATTTT. The full variable domain, rest sourced from reference TRBV28 and TRBJ1-5, is DVKVTQSSRYLVKRTGEKVFLECVQDMDHENMFWYRQDPGLGLRLIYFSYDVKMKEKGDIPEGYSVSREKKERFSLILESASTNQTSMYLCASSSDQPQHFGDGTRLSIL.

The V and J genes are TRBV5-1 and TRBJ1-4, with D unresolved. This CDR3 spans 14 amino acids. V dropped 3 bases and J dropped 4 bases, with 10 bases sitting between them. Germline V CDR1 and CDR2: SGHRS, YFSETQ. CDR3 in amino acids: CASSSEAYNEKLFF. The CDR3 DNA is TGCGCCAGCAGCTCCGAAGCGTATAATGAAAAACTGTTTTTT.

The chain has TRBV7-6 and TRBJ1-1; D remains ambiguous. CDR3 length: 16 amino acids. Germline CDR1 SGHVS, CDR2 FNYEAQ. V was cut by 1 base and J by 4 bases, with 16 bases left in between. The CDR3 here is CASSLVHPAFGTEAFF. The CDR3 bases are TGTGCCAGCAGCTTAGTTCACCCCGCGTTCGGCACTGAAGCTTTCTTT.

CDR3 loop: CASSPSGGDGELFF. DNA for the CDR3: TGTGCCAGCTCCCCCAGCGGTGGTGACGGGGAGCTGTTTTTT. The genes are TRBV18 and TRBJ2-2; D possibly corresponds to TRBD2 (5 bases). CDR1 and CDR2 from the germline V gene are KGHSH and LQKENI. The CDR3 has 14 residues. V was cut by 6 bases and J by 7 bases, with 15 bases left in between.

The V gene is TRBV5-4, the J gene TRBJ2-3; 7 nucleotides line up with TRBD2. The germline V gene has CDR1 SGHNT and CDR2 YYREEE (reference sequence). The V and J ends lost 3 bases and 4 bases, in that order; junction bases with no gene match: 8. The CDR3 extends over 15 amino acids. The CDR3 bases are TGTGCCAGCAGCTCTCGGCGGGGGAACCCAGATACGCAGTATTTT. Its protein product is CASSSRRGNPDTQYF.

This chain joins TRBV7-7 and TRBJ2-7, with 7 bases lining up with TRBD2. This CDR3 has 15 amino acids. Germline loops: CDR1 SSHAT, CDR2 FNYEAQ (reference sequence). J was trimmed by 3 bases and V by 2 bases; bases with no gene match: 7. The CDR3 is CASSLSTSSHYEQYF. CDR3 nucleotides: TGTGCCAGCAGCTTATCGACTAGCTCCCACTACGAGCAGTACTTC.

J is TRBJ1-2 and V is TRBV6-5; TRBD1 is a possible D gene (5 bases). The V gene lost 4 bases and the J gene lost 2 bases, with 8 bases spanning the gap. In germline, CDR1 is MNHEY, CDR2 SVGAGI. The CDR3 runs to 13 residues. The CDR3 protein is CASSWGWNYGYTF. CDR3 DNA sequence: TGTGCCAGCAGTTGGGGGTGGAACTATGGCTACACCTTC.

CDR3 in DNA: TGTGCCAGTAGTATGGGCGGGGAGCTGTTTTTT. It encodes CASSMGGELFF. The chain couples TRBV19 to TRBJ2-2; D is undetermined. The CDR3 totals 11 residues. Germline V gene sequence: CDR1 LNHDA, CDR2 SQIVND (reference sequence). Trimming removed 3 bases from V and 7 bases from J, with 3 bases in between.

The chain employs TRBV29-1 and TRBJ1-2; no reliable D call. CDR1 SQVTM and CDR2 ANQGSEA come from the germline V gene. V was pared by 4 bases and J by 4 bases, with 7 bases between. This CDR3 comprises 11 residues. In DNA form, the CDR3 reads TGCAGCGTTGTCGATCTCTATGGCTACACCTTC. This encodes CSVVDLYGYTF.

This clone is judged medium-sized. This chain links TRBV15 with TRBJ1-5; D gene uncertain. This CDR3 has 15 amino acids. In germline, CDR1 is LNHNV, CDR2 YYDKDF (reference sequence). Trimming shortened V by 2 bases and J by 6 bases, and 14 bases separated the two germline ends. The CDR3 loop is CATSRPGLRPQPQHF. The CDR3 nucleotides read TGTGCCACCAGCAGACCGGGCCTCCGTCCTCAGCCCCAGCATTTT.